This TCR beta chain was obtained from a study of control samples from healthy donors and cancer patients. In its sample, this clone was seen once. TCRdb's table, derived via immunoSEQ multiplex PCR, lists solely in-frame clones and lacks some. The sample has 100,000 to 150,000 clones, around nine tenths seen once. Germline V gene lookup returns CDR1 MNHEY and CDR2 SVGAGI. V was clipped by 0 bases and J by 6 bases; unmatched bases: 4. The CDR3 loop spans 16 amino acids. The TCR was taken from a man between 18 and 29 years old in good health. The sequenced sample consisted of blood. The chain recombines TRBV6-5 with TRBJ2-3; 12 bases fit TRBD2. DNA for the CDR3: TGTGCCAGCAGTTACTCTCTAGCGGGGGGGGTCGATACGCAGTATTTT. Translated, it gives CASSYSLAGGVDTQYF.